This TCR beta chain was captured by sequencing in a study of CD8+CD57+ T cells in acquired aplastic anemia (dated by TCRdb to 2017 to 2018). For context, the study as a whole: Extracted DNA from sorted CD4+ and CD8+ cells averaged about 3 ug, ranging from roughly 0.17 to 30 ug. An average of around 10 million reads for CD4+ cells and roughly 11 million reads for CD8+ cells was obtained from healthy donor samples.

TCR repertoires of sorted CD4+ and CD8+ blood T cells from severe aplastic anemia patients and healthy subjects were deep-sequenced in the study. Ficoll-Paque density gradient centrifugation was used to isolate peripheral blood mononuclear cells. CD4+ and CD8+ T cells were sorted by FACS or magnetic beads before DNA extraction. TCR beta VDJ combination and CDR3 sequence profiling used genomic DNA as the template. An Illumina HiSeq 2000 was used for TCR repertoire sequencing. The source study handled its data this way. TRBV/TRBJ rearrangement plots, CDR3 size and DJ length profiles, and Simpson's diversity index were used to assess repertoires. The most abundant DNA sequence in the deep sequencing data was defined as the immunodominant clone. CDR3 amino acid sequences were checked for sharing between subjects and were compared against published repertoires and the VDJdb database. Starting from the raw public reads, TCRdb applied fastp trimming at Q25, assembled clones with MiXCR and retained in-frame beta chains. Duplicate CDR3 protein sequences are folded into a single record with the most common DNA and genes. The V and J calls, along with clone size, are taken from TCRdb and not from the paper's own processing. This sample is represented by fewer than 200,000 distinct CDR3 sequences; roughly 47% of them were singletons. The top ten clones comprise 1.1% of the sample.

From the cysteine through the phenylalanine, the CDR3 covers 14 amino acids. Only the CDR3 portion is preserved as DNA: 42 bases, with reading frame beginning at the first base. V is pared back by 4 bases and J by 0 bases, with 8 bases lying between the germline termini. Broad study findings and their caveats: No significant difference in CD8+ Simpson's diversity was found between patients and healthy controls (P=0.060). Roughly 30 CD8+ CDR3 sequences were shared between patients and controls but appeared highly expressed in patients and within their immunodominant clones.

Regarding this clonotype: Its recognized antigen is unknown. Base qualities are not provided; no much larger clone lies one nucleotide away.

The chain employs TRBV12-3 or TRBV12-4 and TRBJ2-3, with TRBD2 tentatively as D gene (5 bases match). The sequence was obtained from a human donor in good health. Sequencing was done on a sample of sorted CD4+, CD8+, or CD8+CD57+ T cells (not recorded which) from PBMCs. In nucleotide form, the sequence is TGTGCCAGCAGTTATCGGGGTAGCACAGATACGCAGTATTTT. The encoded protein is CASSYRGSTDTQYF.